The rows below give T cell receptor beta chains drawn from one sample of a study of T cell responses to AZD1222 COVID-19 vaccine. Here immunoSEQ multiplex PCR was the method, and the copy in TCRdb shows in-frame clones only, minus some. Among some 180,000 clones listed, 94% were seen once. The sequencing used peripheral blood, collected 28 days after the second AZD1222 dose. These receptors were obtained from an adult who received the AZD1222 COVID-19 vaccine. The CDR3 runs from the conserved cysteine through the conserved F or W. Each record gives: V gene, J gene, CDR3 protein.

v_gene: TRBV4-1; j_gene: TRBJ2-1; CDR3aa: CASSQEGRSHLEQFF
v_gene: TRBV6-5; j_gene: TRBJ2-1; CDR3aa: CASSYPSAADNEQFF
v_gene: TRBV21-1; j_gene: TRBJ2-1; CDR3aa: CASSKRAGKRLSDEQFF
v_gene: TRBV7-2; j_gene: TRBJ2-3; CDR3aa: CASSLGAGADTDTQYF
v_gene: TRBV29-1; j_gene: TRBJ1-2; CDR3aa: CSAATFSLGYTF
v_gene: TRBV5-4; j_gene: TRBJ2-1; CDR3aa: CASSERAGGLQNEQFF
v_gene: TRBV29-1; j_gene: TRBJ2-2; CDR3aa: CSVAGLYTGELFF
v_gene: TRBV19; j_gene: TRBJ1-5; CDR3aa: CASKRQSGNQPQHF
v_gene: TRBV5-1; j_gene: TRBJ2-5; CDR3aa: CASSRTGVVETQYF
v_gene: TRBV6-6; j_gene: TRBJ2-7; CDR3aa: CASSKGGEILSYEQYF
v_gene: TRBV12-3/TRBV12-4; j_gene: TRBJ1-1; CDR3aa: CASSLVTTEGAFF
v_gene: TRBV15; j_gene: TRBJ1-5; CDR3aa: CATSRDRGNQPQHF
v_gene: TRBV27; j_gene: TRBJ1-6; CDR3aa: CASSSYESPLHF
v_gene: TRBV11-2; j_gene: TRBJ2-7; CDR3aa: CASEGGEQYF
v_gene: TRBV5-6; j_gene: TRBJ1-1; CDR3aa: CASSRAGQAFF
v_gene: TRBV4-3; j_gene: TRBJ2-5; CDR3aa: CASSQERLAEQETQYF
v_gene: TRBV9; j_gene: TRBJ2-2; CDR3aa: CASSERTGYTGELFF